The 11 T cell receptor beta chains listed next were all sequenced from one sample in a study of neurological immune-mediated disorders (dated by TCRdb to about 2019). Libraries were prepared through 5' RACE. Sequenced using an Illumina HiSeq 2500. TCRdb ran its own pipeline on the public reads, namely fastp trimming at Q25 and MiXCR clone calling, and kept in-frame beta chains. Each entry is one CDR3 protein sequence, shown with its most common DNA and genes. In this sample the table shows under 25,000 distinct CDR3 sequences, roughly 2.5% of which occur a single time. The biggest ten clones account for under 7% of the sample. Sequencing was carried out using PBMCs. These TCRs come from a woman aged 18-35 years with multiple sclerosis.

Ten or more counts support this clonotype. This chain connects TRBV28 to TRBJ1-2; D is unresolved. CDR1 MDHEN and CDR2 SYDVKM come from the germline V gene. The ends were cut back, 7 bases at V and 0 bases at J, with 9 bases in the middle. The length of the CDR3 is 13 residues. CDR3 sequence: CASNQKANYGYTF. CDR3 sequence (DNA): TGTGCCAGCAACCAAAAAGCTAACTATGGCTACACCTTC.

This clonotype showed up many times. The chain links TRBV20-1 to TRBJ2-7, with 8 bases matching TRBD1. V lost 3 bases and J lost 3; bases outside the gene matches: 7. Germline V lookup: CDR1 DFQATT, CDR2 SNEGSKA (reference sequence). This CDR3 contains 14 residues. CDR3 nucleotides: TGCAGTGCTAGTGGACAGGGCTCGATCTACGAGCAGTACTTC. As protein: CSASGQGSIYEQYF.

This clonotype showed up many times. The chain has TRBV15 and TRBJ2-3; D ambiguous. The CDR3 spans 13 residues. V lost 11 bases, J lost 4 bases, and 16 bases lay in between. CDR1 LNHNV and CDR2 YYDKDF come from the germline V gene (reference sequence). The CDR3 protein is CASRHGAADTQYF. Here the CDR3 DNA reads TGTGCCTCCCGCCATGGAGCCGCAGATACGCAGTATTTT. The full variable domain, in which reference TRBV15 and TRBJ2-3 provide the parts outside the CDR3, is DAMVIQNPRYQVTQFGKPVTLSCSQTLNHNVMYWYQQKSSQAPKLLFHYYDKDFNNEADTPDNFQSRRPNTSFCFLDIRSPGLGDTAMYLCASRHGAADTQYFGPGTRLTVL.

The table lists this clonotype with many counts. This sequence joins TRBV20-1 and TRBJ1-5; maybe TRBD1 (5 bases). Germline V gene data show CDR1 as DFQATT and CDR2 as SNEGSKA (reference sequence). The CDR3 loop spans 13 amino acids. V was trimmed by 1 base and J by 5 bases, leaving 9 bases between them. CDR3 in amino acids: CSARVGVYQPQHF. DNA for the CDR3: TGCAGTGCTAGAGTAGGGGTCTATCAGCCCCAGCATTTT.

This clonotype showed up many times. The chain carries TRBV7-6 and TRBJ2-5; 9 nucleotides line up with TRBD2. The length of the CDR3 is 14 residues. CDR1 and CDR2 from the germline V gene are SGHVS and FNYEAQ. V dropped 5 bases and J dropped 5; count of bases not matched to a gene: 6. The CDR3 DNA follows: TGTGCCAGCAGCCGCGGGGGGGCGGGGGAGACCCAGTACTTC. Translated, it gives CASSRGGAGETQYF.

This clonotype was recorded at least ten times. The J gene is TRBJ2-3, the V gene TRBV5-4; TRBD2 matches 9 bases. Per the germline V gene, CDR1 is SGHNT and CDR2 is YYREEE (reference sequence). V shed 5 bases and J 5 bases; nucleotides not matched to a gene: 9. The length of the CDR3 is 15 residues. This chain's CDR3 is CASSPSGGPKDTQYF. CDR3 in DNA: TGTGCCAGCAGTCCAAGCGGGGGGCCTAAAGATACGCAGTATTTT.

In its sample, this clonotype was seen a few times. This rearrangement joins TRBV10-3 to TRBJ2-1; TRBD2 agrees at 9 bases. Looked up from germline, CDR1 is ENHRY and CDR2 is SYGVKD. This CDR3 spans 14 amino acids. After removal of 7 bases from V and 6 bases from J, the junction contained 7 bases not matched to a gene. CDR3 nucleotide sequence: TGTGCCATCACGAGGCGGGAGGGCGGCAATGAGCAGTTCTTC. Translated: CAITRREGGNEQFF.

The J gene is TRBJ1-2, the V gene TRBV14, with 7 bases identical to TRBD1. There are 12 residues in the CDR3. Germline V gene sequence: CDR1 SGHDN, CDR2 FVKESK. Unmatched junction bases numbered 10, after V lost 5 bases and J lost 13 bases. The CDR3 protein is CASSARYRGITF. The CDR3 DNA sequence: TGTGCCAGCAGCGCTCGATACAGGGGTATCACCTTC.

This clonotype was observed a few times. The V and J genes are TRBV7-6 and TRBJ1-6; D is ambiguous. Between the trimmed V and J ends, which lost 2 bases and 9 bases, there was a span of 11 bases. From germline, CDR1 is SGHVS and CDR2 FNYEAQ. The CDR3 runs to 14 residues. The CDR3 DNA reads as TGTGCCAGCAGCTTAAAGGGTTCTAGTTCACCCCTCCACTTT. It is translated as CASSLKGSSSPLHF.

This clonotype was recorded many times. The chain links TRBV5-1 to TRBJ1-1, with 8 positions matching TRBD1. The CDR3 runs 14 residues. The germline gives CDR1 SGHRS, CDR2 YFSETQ. With V trimmed by 4 bases and J by 1 base, 3 bases remained unmatched. In DNA form, the CDR3 reads TGCGCCAGCAGCAAACAGGGGGAGAACACTGAAGCTTTCTTT. Amino acid sequence: CASSKQGENTEAFF.

This clonotype has ten or more counts. The V call is TRBV7-2, the J call TRBJ2-1; no definite D call. Deletions cut 5 bases from V and 9 bases from J, with 11 bases between. The CDR3 spans 12 residues. CDR1 and CDR2 (germline): SGHTA, FQGNSA. CDR3 residues: CASSESGGEQFF. The CDR3 DNA follows: TGTGCCAGCAGCGAGTCCGGCGGTGAGCAGTTCTTC.